This T cell receptor beta chain was retrieved from a study of cytomegalovirus exposure and HLA in healthy donors. Study at large: Early release data held about 85 million unique TCRs from HLA-typed donors.

Remarks on this clone: The antigen is undetermined. The same CDR3 arises from other DNA sequences in this sample as well.

Overall study results and limits: In a later analysis, a genetic analysis reported fewer productive-TCR N-insertions in an Asian-associated ancestry cluster than the cohort average. Later, TCR association rates were found to vary by HLA locus, highest for DRB1 and lowest for HLA-C.

Germline values: CDR1 SGDLS, CDR2 YYNGEE. The CDR3 length is 11 residues. V gave up 4 bases and J gave up 8 bases, with 7 bases separating them. The study ran its PCR with 60 Vbeta and 13 Jbeta primers. TCRdb's copy holds only in-frame clones and misses some; the assay was immunoSEQ multiplex PCR. In total, the table holds 150,000 to 200,000 clones. This TCR derives from a woman aged 60-70 years in good health and CMV-seronegative. V is TRBV9 and J is TRBJ2-1; weak D call: TRBD2 (5 bases). Sequenced material: PBMCs. CDR3 residues: CASSSEDEQFF. Written as DNA, the CDR3 is TGTGCCAGCAGCTCGGAGGATGAGCAGTTCTTC.